This T cell receptor beta chain was found in a study of identical twins. CDR3 size: 15 residues. CDR1 is MNHEY, CDR2 SMNVEV, per germline (reference sequence). V was clipped by 6 bases and J by 4 bases; unmatched bases: 12. Everyone who donated was a healthy Caucasian. Study observations and caveats: Insertion counts were lower in abundant cord blood beta clonotypes, a trend that memory repertoires did not show. Twin pairs' shared out-of-frame alpha sequences were enriched in low generation probability.

A universal primer site arose from template switching, and cDNA bore unique molecular identifiers. MiXCR, run by TCRdb on the 5' RACE reads, gives a single entry per CDR3 protein. The profile covers more than 1.5 million distinct CDR3 sequences, with less than 40% appearing a single time and under 0.35% taken by the ten largest. There are a few counts of this clonotype. Its target is unknown. This receptor was obtained from a newborn girl in good health. The J gene is TRBJ2-7, the V gene TRBV27; 7 positions match TRBD1. Sequencing was performed on cord blood. CDR3 protein: CASRLKDRWGYEQYF. The CDR3 DNA reads TGTGCCAGCAGGTTAAAGGACAGGTGGGGTTACGAGCAGTACTTC.